A selection of T cell receptor beta chains follows, all from one sample in a study of human T cells and chemical hapten exposure. Each CDR3 protein is one row after TCRdb ran MiXCR on the RACE reads. In the table there are some 120,000 distinct CDR3 sequences, around 10% of which are singletons. This sample comprised whole blood, obtained in connection with sensitization to the hapten diphenylcyclopropenone (DPC). The receptors here all came from a woman between 45 and 60 years old with alopecia areata. Some clones in this sample may be carry-over from other donors' samples. The CDR3 runs from the conserved cysteine through the conserved F or W. The D gene is left open where the match is weak. A clone size is listed for some rows: how often the clone was seen (once, few, many), or a class if it is expanded.

J | size | D | V | CDR3 | DNA
TRBJ1-2 | many | NA | TRBV18 | CASSPREQPGYGYTF | TGTGCCAGCTCACCACGGGAACAGCCTGGCTATGGCTACACCTTC
TRBJ1-4 | few | NA | TRBV6-5 | CASSYSTSSGEKLFF | TGTGCCAGCAGTTACTCTACGTCGTCGGGCGAAAAACTGTTTTTT
TRBJ1-1 | many | TRBD1 | TRBV6-2/TRBV6-3 | CASRSGQGAVRTEAFF | TGTGCCAGCAGATCCGGACAGGGGGCGGTGAGGACTGAAGCTTTCTTT
TRBJ1-1 | NA | NA | TRBV28 | CASITKRGLLTEAFF | TGTGCCAGCATTACAAAAAGGGGTCTTTTGACTGAAGCTTTCTTT
TRBJ1-1 | NA | TRBD1 | TRBV6-1 | CASSEGIGGQGTEAFF | TGTGCCAGCAGTGAAGGAATAGGGGGACAGGGCACTGAAGCTTTCTTT
TRBJ1-5 | NA | NA | TRBV28 | CASSLGLQPQHF | TGTGCCAGCAGTTTGGGTCTTCAGCCCCAGCATTTT
TRBJ1-5 | few | NA | TRBV7-6 | CASSQDLGQPQHF | TGTGCCAGCAGCCAAGACTTGGGTCAGCCCCAGCATTTT
TRBJ1-5 | many | TRBD1 | TRBV11-1 | CASSLAGQDGQPQHF | TGTGCCAGCAGCTTAGCGGGACAGGACGGCCAGCCCCAGCATTTT
TRBJ2-7 | few | TRBD2 | TRBV28 | CATFYSGRSYEQYF | TGTGCCACCTTCTATAGCGGGAGAAGCTACGAGCAGTACTTC
TRBJ1-6 | few | TRBD1 | TRBV18 | CASSPGTARSNSPLHF | TGTGCCAGCTCACCAGGGACAGCTAGATCTAATTCACCCCTCCACTTT
TRBJ2-7 | NA | NA | TRBV7-9 | CASSMGPGPYNF | TGTGCCAGCAGCATGGGCCCGGGGCCCTACAACTTC
TRBJ1-1 | few | NA | TRBV6-5 | CASSYTGRGVTEAFF | TGTGCCAGCAGTTACACAGGCCGCGGGGTCACTGAAGCTTTCTTT
TRBJ2-2 | NA | TRBD1 | TRBV5-1 | CASRWNLPGQGATGELFF | TGCGCCAGCAGATGGAACTTACCGGGACAGGGGGCAACCGGGGAGCTGTTTTTT
TRBJ1-2 | many | NA | TRBV20-1 | CSAKSGRQANPPNYGYTF | TGCAGTGCGAAATCGGGTAGACAGGCAAATCCCCCTAACTATGGCTACACCTTC
TRBJ2-3 | NA | TRBD2 | TRBV10-1 | CASSSAGVTDTQYF | TGCGCCAGCAGTTCAGCGGGGGTCACAGATACGCAGTATTTT
TRBJ2-6 | NA | NA | TRBV7-9 | CAGRGSGANVLTF | TGTGCCGGACGGGGGTCTGGGGCCAACGTCCTGACTTTC
TRBJ1-2 | many | NA | TRBV6-2/TRBV6-3 | CASSYPDYGYTF | TGTGCCAGCAGTTATCCCGACTATGGCTACACCTTC
TRBJ2-2 | NA | TRBD1 | TRBV5-6 | CASSLRTGNAGELFF | TGTGCCAGCAGCTTACGGACAGGCAATGCCGGGGAGCTGTTTTTT
TRBJ1-6 | many | TRBD1 | TRBV18 | CASSPRQGFVSSPLHF | TGTGCCAGCTCACCACGACAGGGCTTCGTCAGTTCACCCCTCCACTTT
TRBJ2-5 | many | TRBD2 | TRBV5-1 | CASSLDGGALQETQYF | TGCGCCAGCAGCTTGGACGGGGGGGCCTTACAAGAGACCCAGTACTTC
TRBJ1-6 | NA | NA | TRBV5-6 | CASSLAGTVSSYNSPLHF | TGTGCCAGCAGCTTGGCTGGTACAGTGAGCTCCTATAATTCACCCCTCCACTTT
TRBJ2-5 | NA | TRBD2 | TRBV27 | CASRETSGGKETQYF | TGTGCCAGCAGAGAGACTAGCGGGGGAAAAGAGACCCAGTACTTC
TRBJ2-3 | NA | NA | TRBV3-1 | CASSQEVLGAQYF | TGTGCCAGCAGCCAAGAGGTTCTAGGGGCGCAGTATTTT
TRBJ2-3 | many | NA | TRBV12-3/TRBV12-4 | CASSPRAGDTDTQYF | TGTGCCAGCAGCCCACGGGCGGGTGACACAGATACGCAGTATTTT
TRBJ2-2 | many | TRBD1 | TRBV6-2/TRBV6-3 | CASSFPDRVELFF | TGTGCCAGCAGTTTCCCGGACAGGGTGGAGCTGTTTTTT
TRBJ1-4 | NA | NA | TRBV4-1 | CASSQIRPADPNEKLFF | TGCGCCAGCAGCCAAATCCGGCCAGCGGACCCTAATGAAAAACTGTTTTTT
TRBJ2-3 | NA | NA | TRBV5-1 | CASSPTIERGTDTQYF | TGCGCCAGCAGCCCGACGATTGAGCGGGGCACAGATACGCAGTATTTT
TRBJ1-5 | NA | TRBD1 | TRBV18 | CASSPDRVSNQPQHF | TGTGCCAGCTCACCAGACAGGGTTAGCAATCAGCCCCAGCATTTT
TRBJ2-2 | many | NA | TRBV2 | CASRPQGSGELFF | TGTGCCAGCAGGCCCCAGGGGTCCGGGGAGCTGTTTTTT
TRBJ2-7 | NA | NA | TRBV29-1 | CSVDTTAGVQDF | TGCAGCGTTGACACCACCGCGGGTGTTCAGGACTTC
TRBJ2-2 | many | NA | TRBV13 | CASSPYGMGTGELFF | TGTGCCAGCAGCCCCTACGGAATGGGCACCGGGGAGCTGTTTTTT
TRBJ2-7 | NA | TRBD2 | TRBV5-1 | CASSLAQTSGSSEQYF | TGCGCCAGCAGCTTGGCCCAGACTAGCGGGAGTAGCGAGCAGTACTTC
TRBJ2-7 | NA | TRBD1 | TRBV27 | CASSLGTGGFDEQYF | TGTGCCAGCAGTTTAGGGACAGGGGGTTTTGACGAGCAGTACTTC